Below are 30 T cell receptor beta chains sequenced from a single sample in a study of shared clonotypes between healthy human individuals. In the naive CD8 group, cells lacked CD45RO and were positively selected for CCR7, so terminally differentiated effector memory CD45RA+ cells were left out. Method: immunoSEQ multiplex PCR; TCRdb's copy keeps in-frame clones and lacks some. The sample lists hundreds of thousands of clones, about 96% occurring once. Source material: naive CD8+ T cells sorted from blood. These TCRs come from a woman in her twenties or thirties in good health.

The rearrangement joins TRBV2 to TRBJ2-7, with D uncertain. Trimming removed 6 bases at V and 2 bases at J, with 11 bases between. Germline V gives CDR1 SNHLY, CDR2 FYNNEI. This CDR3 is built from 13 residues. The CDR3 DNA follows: TGTGCCAGCAGACCTGGGCTGACCTACGAGCAGTACTTC. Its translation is CASRPGLTYEQYF.

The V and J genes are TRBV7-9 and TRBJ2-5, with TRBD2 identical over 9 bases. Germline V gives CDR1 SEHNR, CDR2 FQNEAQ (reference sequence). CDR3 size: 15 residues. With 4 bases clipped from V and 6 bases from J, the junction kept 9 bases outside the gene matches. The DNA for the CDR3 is TGTGCCAGCAGCTCCGGACTAGCGATAGGAAAGACCCAGTACTTC. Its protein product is CASSSGLAIGKTQYF.

The CDR3 sequence: CASSLFGVSTEAFF. The CDR3 region has the DNA TGTGCCAGCAGTTTGTTCGGGGTAAGCACTGAAGCTTTCTTT. The chain couples TRBV27 to TRBJ1-1; D is unresolved. The V gene lost 3 bases and the J gene lost 4 bases, with 12 bases spanning the gap. Looked up from germline, CDR1 is MNHEY and CDR2 is SMNVEV (reference sequence). This CDR3 has 14 amino acids.

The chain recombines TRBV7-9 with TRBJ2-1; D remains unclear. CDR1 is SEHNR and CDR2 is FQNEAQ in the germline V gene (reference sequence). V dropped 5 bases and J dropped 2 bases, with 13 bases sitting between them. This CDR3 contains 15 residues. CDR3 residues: CASSKTLGTYNEQFF. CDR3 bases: TGTGCCAGCAGCAAGACCCTAGGCACCTACAATGAGCAGTTCTTC.

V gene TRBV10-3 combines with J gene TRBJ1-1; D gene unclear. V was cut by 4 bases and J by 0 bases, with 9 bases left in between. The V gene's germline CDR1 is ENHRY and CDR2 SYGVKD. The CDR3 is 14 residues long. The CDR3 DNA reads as TGTGCCATCAGTGTAGGCAGTATGAACACTGAAGCTTTCTTT. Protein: CAISVGSMNTEAFF.

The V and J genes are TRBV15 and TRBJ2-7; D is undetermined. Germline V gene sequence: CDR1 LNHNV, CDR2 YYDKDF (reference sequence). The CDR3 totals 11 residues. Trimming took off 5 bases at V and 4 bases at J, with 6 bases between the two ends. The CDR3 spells CATSVGYEQYF. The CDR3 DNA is TGTGCCACCAGCGTGGGTTACGAGCAGTACTTC.

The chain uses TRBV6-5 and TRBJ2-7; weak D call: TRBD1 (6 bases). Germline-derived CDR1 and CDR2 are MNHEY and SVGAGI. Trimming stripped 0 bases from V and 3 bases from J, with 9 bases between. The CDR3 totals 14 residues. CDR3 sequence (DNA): TGTGCCAGCAGTTACTCAGGACAGTTCTACGAGCAGTACTTC. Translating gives CASSYSGQFYEQYF.

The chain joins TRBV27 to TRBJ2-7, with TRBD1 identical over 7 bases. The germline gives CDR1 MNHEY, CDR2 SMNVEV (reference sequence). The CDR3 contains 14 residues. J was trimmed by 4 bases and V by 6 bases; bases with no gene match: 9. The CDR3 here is CASSTTGKGYEQYF. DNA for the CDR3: TGTGCCAGCAGCACGACAGGGAAAGGGTACGAGCAGTACTTC.

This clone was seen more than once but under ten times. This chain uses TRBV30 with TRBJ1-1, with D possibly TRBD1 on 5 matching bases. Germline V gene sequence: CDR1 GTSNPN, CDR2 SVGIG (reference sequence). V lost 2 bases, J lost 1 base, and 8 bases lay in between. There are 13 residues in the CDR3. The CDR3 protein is CAWSTGGNTEAFF. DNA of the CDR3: TGTGCCTGGAGTACGGGGGGGAACACTGAAGCTTTCTTT. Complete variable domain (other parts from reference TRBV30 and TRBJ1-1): SQTIHQWPATLVQPVGSPLSLECTVEGTSNPNLYWYRQAAGRGLQLLFYSVGIGQISSEVPQNLSASRPQDRQFILSSKKLLLSDSGFYLCAWSTGGNTEAFFGQGTRLTVV.

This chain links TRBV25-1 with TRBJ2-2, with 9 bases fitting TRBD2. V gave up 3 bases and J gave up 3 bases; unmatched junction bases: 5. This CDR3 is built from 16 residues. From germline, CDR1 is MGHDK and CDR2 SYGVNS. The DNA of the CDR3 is TGTGCCAGCAGTGAGCTTAGCGGGAGCGACACCGGGGAGCTGTTTTTT. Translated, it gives CASSELSGSDTGELFF.

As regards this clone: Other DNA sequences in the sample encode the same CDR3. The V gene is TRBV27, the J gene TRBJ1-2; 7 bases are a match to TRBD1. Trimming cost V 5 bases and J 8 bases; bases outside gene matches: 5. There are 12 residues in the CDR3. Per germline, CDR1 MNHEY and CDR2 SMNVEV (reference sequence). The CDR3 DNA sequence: TGTGCCAGCAGTACAGGGGCGGGGGGCTACACCTTC. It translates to CASSTGAGGYTF.

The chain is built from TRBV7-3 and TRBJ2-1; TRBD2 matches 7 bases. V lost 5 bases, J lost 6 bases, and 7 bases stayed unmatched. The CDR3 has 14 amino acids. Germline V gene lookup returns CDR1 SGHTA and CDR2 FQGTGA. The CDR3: CASSPQAGTNEQFF. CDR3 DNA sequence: TGTGCCAGCAGCCCCCAAGCGGGAACCAATGAGCAGTTCTTC. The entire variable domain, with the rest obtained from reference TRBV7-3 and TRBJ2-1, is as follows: GAGVSQTPSNKVTEKGKYVELRCDPISGHTALYWYRQSLGQGPEFLIYFQGTGAADDSGLPNDRFFAVRPEGSVSTLKIQRTERGDSAVYLCASSPQAGTNEQFFGPGTRLTVL.

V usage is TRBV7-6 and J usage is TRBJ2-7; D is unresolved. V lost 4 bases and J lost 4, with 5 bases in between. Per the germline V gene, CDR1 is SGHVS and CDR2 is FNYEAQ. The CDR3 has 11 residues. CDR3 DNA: TGTGCCAGCAGCTCAGATTACGAGCAGTACTTC. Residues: CASSSDYEQYF.

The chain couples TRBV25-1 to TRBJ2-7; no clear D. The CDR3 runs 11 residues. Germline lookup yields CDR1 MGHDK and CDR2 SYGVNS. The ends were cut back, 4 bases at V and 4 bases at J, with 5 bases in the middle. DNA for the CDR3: TGTGCCAGCAGTGGTACATACGAGCAGTACTTC. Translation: CASSGTYEQYF.

Here the CDR3 DNA reads TGCGCCAGCAGCCAAGTTAGGGGAGACGAGCAGTACTTC. Amino acids: CASSQVRGDEQYF. The chain combines TRBV4-1 with TRBJ2-7; the D gene could be TRBD1 or TRBD2 (5 bases each). V was cut by 1 base and J by 5 bases, with 9 bases left in between. Looked up from germline, CDR1 is MGHRA and CDR2 is YSYEKL. The CDR3 loop spans 13 amino acids.

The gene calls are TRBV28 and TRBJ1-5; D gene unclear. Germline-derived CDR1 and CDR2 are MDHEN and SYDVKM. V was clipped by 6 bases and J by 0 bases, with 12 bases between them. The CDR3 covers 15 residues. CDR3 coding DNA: TGTGCCAGCAGCTCGGCCCTTTATAGCAATCAGCCCCAGCATTTT. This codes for CASSSALYSNQPQHF.

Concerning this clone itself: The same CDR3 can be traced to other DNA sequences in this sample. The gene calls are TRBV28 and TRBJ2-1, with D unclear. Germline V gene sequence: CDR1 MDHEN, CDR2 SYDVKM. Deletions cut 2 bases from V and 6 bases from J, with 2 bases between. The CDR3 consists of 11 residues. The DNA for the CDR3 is TGTGCCAGCAGTTTAAGCAATGAGCAGTTCTTC. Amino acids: CASSLSNEQFF.

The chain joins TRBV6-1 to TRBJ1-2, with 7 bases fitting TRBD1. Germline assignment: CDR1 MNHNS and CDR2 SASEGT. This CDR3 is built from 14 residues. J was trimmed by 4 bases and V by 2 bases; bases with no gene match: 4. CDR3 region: CASSERGQPYGYTF. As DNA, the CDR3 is TGTGCCAGCAGTGAAAGGGGACAGCCCTATGGCTACACCTTC.

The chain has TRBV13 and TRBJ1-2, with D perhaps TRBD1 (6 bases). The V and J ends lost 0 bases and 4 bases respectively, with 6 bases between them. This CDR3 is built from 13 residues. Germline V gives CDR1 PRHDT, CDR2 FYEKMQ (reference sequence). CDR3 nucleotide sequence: TGTGCCAGCAGCTTAGGGGACAGCTATGGCTACACCTTC. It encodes CASSLGDSYGYTF. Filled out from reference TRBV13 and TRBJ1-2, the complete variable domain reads AAGVIQSPRHLIKEKRETATLKCYPIPRHDTVYWYQQGPGQDPQFLISFYEKMQSDKGSIPDRFSAQQFSDYHSELNMSSLELGDSALYFCASSLGDSYGYTFGSGTRLTVV.

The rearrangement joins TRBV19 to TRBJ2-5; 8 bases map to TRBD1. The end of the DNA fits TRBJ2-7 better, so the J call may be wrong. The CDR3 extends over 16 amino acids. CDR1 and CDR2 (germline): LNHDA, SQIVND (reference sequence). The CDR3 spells CASSIHRGASSYEQYF. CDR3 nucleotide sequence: TGTGCCAGTAGTATCCACAGGGGGGCTTCCTCCTACGAGCAGTACTTC.

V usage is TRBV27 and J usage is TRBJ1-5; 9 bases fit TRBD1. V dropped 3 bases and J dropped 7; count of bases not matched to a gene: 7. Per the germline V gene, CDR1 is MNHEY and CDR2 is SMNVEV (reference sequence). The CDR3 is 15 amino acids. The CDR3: CASSLGTGKGQPQHF. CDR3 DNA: TGTGCCAGCAGTTTGGGGACAGGGAAAGGCCAGCCCCAGCATTTT.

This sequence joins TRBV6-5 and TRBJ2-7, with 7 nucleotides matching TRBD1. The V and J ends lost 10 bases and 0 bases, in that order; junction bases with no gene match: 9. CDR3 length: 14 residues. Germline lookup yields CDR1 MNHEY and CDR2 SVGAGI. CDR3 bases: TGTGCCACCTCCTACGGGACAGACTCCTACGAGCAGTACTTC. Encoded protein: CATSYGTDSYEQYF.

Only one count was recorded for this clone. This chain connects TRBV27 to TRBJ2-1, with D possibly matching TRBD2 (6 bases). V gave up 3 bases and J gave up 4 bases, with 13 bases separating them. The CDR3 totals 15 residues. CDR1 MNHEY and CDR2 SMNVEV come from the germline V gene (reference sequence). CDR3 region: CASSFRRAAYNEQFF. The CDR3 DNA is TGTGCCAGCAGTTTTAGGAGGGCAGCTTACAATGAGCAGTTCTTC.

CDR3 residues: CASSFSGAPNYGYTF. The CDR3 DNA reads TGTGCCAGCAGTTTTTCAGGGGCCCCAAACTATGGCTACACCTTC. The chain recombines TRBV28 with TRBJ1-2; weak D call: TRBD1 (6 bases). Germline V gives CDR1 MDHEN, CDR2 SYDVKM. This CDR3 spans 15 amino acids. Trimming pared 3 bases from V and 2 bases from J, leaving 13 bases between.

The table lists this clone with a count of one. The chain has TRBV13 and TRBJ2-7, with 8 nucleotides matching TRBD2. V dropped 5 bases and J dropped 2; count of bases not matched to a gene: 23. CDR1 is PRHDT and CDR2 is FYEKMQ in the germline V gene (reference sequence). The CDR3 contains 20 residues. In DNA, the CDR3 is TGTGCCAGCAGCGGACCCGGGACGGGGATTACTAGCGGCATTGCCTACGAGCAGTACTTC. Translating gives CASSGPGTGITSGIAYEQYF.

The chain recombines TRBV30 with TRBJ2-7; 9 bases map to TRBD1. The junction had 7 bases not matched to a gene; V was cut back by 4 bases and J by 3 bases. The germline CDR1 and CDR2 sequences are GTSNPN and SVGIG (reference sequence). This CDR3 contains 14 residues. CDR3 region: CAWNSGTGSYEQYF. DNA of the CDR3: TGTGCCTGGAATTCCGGGACAGGGAGCTACGAGCAGTACTTC.

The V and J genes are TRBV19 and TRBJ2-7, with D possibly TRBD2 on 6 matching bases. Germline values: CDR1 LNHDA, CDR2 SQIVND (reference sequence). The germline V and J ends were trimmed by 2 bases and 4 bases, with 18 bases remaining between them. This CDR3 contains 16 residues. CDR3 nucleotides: TGTGCCAGTAGTATAAGGTCCCGCGGGGTCGGTTACGAGCAGTACTTC. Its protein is CASSIRSRGVGYEQYF.

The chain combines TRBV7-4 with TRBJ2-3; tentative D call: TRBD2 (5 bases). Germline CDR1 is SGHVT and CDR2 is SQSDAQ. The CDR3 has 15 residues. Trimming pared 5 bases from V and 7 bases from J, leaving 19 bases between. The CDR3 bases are TGTGCCAGCAGCCCGGCTGGGAGCGGAAGTCATACGCAGTATTTT. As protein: CASSPAGSGSHTQYF.

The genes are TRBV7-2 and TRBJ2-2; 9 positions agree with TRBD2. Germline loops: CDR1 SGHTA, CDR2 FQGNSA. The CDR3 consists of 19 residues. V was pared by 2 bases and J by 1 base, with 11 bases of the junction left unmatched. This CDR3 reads CASSLHSGRRWENTGELFF. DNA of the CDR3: TGTGCCAGCAGCTTACATAGCGGGAGAAGATGGGAGAACACCGGGGAGCTGTTTTTT.

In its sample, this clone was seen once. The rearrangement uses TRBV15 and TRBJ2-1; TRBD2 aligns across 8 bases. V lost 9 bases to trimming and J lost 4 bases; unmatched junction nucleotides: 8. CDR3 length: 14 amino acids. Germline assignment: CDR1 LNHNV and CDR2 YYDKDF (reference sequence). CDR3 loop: CATNLAGPYNEQFF. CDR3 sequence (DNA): TGTGCCACAAATCTAGCGGGCCCATACAATGAGCAGTTCTTC.